A selection of T cell receptor beta chains follows, all from one sample in a study of blood T cell repertoires in COVID-19. Sequencing used immunoSEQ multiplex PCR; TCRdb keeps in-frame clones, though not all of them. This sample carries around 76,000 clones, approximately 80% of them seen once, and the ten largest clones take about 6.9%. The specimen was peripheral blood. These receptors all come from a man in his thirties or forties with COVID-19, enrolled during active disease. CDR3s include the opening cysteine and the closing phenylalanine or tryptophan. The D gene is left open where the match is weak. Part of the rows lack a size; the others show once, few, many or a class for expanded clones.

d_call	j_call	clone_size	v_call	cdr3_aa	cdr3_nt
TRBD1	TRBJ2-7	-	TRBV9	CASSAPGQGPYEQYF	TGTGCCAGCAGCGCCCCGGGACAGGGACCCTACGAGCAGTACTTC
TRBD2	TRBJ2-5	-	TRBV5-4	CASSASSGRGPETQYF	TGTGCCAGCAGTGCCTCTAGCGGGAGGGGGCCGGAGACCCAGTACTTC
TRBD1	TRBJ2-7	-	TRBV27	CASSPPRDRGLEQYF	TGTGCCAGCAGCCCCCCGCGGGACAGGGGGCTCGAGCAGTACTTC
TRBD2	TRBJ2-1	-	TRBV9	CASSHGLAVYNEQFF	TGTGCCAGCAGCCATGGACTAGCGGTCTACAATGAGCAGTTCTTC
-	TRBJ2-3	-	TRBV12-3/TRBV12-4	CASSLALDTQYF	TGTGCCAGCAGCCTAGCCCTAGATACGCAGTATTTT
TRBD1	TRBJ2-7	-	TRBV29-1	CSAGTGNYEQYF	TGCAGCGCGGGGACAGGGAACTACGAGCAGTACTTC
TRBD2	TRBJ2-1	-	TRBV5-3	CARSLSGRARDEQFF	TGTGCCAGAAGCTTAAGCGGGAGGGCTAGGGATGAGCAGTTCTTC
TRBD2	TRBJ2-3	-	TRBV18	CASSRPGLAGHTQYF	TGTGCCAGCTCACGGCCGGGACTAGCGGGCCATACGCAGTATTTT
TRBD1	TRBJ2-7	-	TRBV10-2	CASSDGTAYEQYF	TGCGCCAGCAGTGATGGGACAGCCTACGAGCAGTACTTC
-	TRBJ1-2	once	TRBV7-9	CASSSYRRNNYGYTF	TGTGCCAGCAGCTCCTACAGGCGGAATAACTATGGCTACACCTTC
TRBD1	TRBJ1-1	-	TRBV7-9	CASSLGQGREAFF	TGTGCCAGCAGCTTAGGACAGGGTCGCGAAGCTTTCTTT
TRBD1	TRBJ1-6	-	TRBV7-3	CASRTSGTGGNSPLHF	TGTGCCAGCAGGACTTCCGGGACAGGGGGGAATTCACCCCTCCACTTT
-	TRBJ2-5	-	TRBV18	CASSHRAGLEETQYF	TGTGCCAGCTCACACCGGGCAGGGCTCGAAGAGACCCAGTACTTC
TRBD1	TRBJ1-5	few	TRBV15	CATSSLPGGNHPQHF	TGTGCCACCAGCAGCCTTCCAGGGGGCAATCATCCCCAGCATTTT
-	TRBJ1-3	-	TRBV11-3	CASSLGSGGNTIYF	TGTGCCAGCAGCTTAGGGAGTGGCGGAAACACCATATATTTT
-	TRBJ2-5	-	TRBV11-2	CASSLESETQYF	TGTGCCAGCAGCTTAGAATCGGAGACCCAGTACTTC
-	TRBJ2-5	-	TRBV19	CASSISQLETQYF	TGTGCCAGTAGTATTTCCCAGTTGGAGACCCAGTACTTC
TRBD1	TRBJ2-7	once	TRBV5-8	CASPSPGTESLGEQYF	TGTGCCAGCCCCTCCCCCGGGACAGAATCGCTCGGAGAGCAGTACTTC
-	TRBJ2-3	-	TRBV29-1	CSVDSRADTQYF	TGCAGCGTCGACTCGAGGGCAGATACGCAGTATTTT
-	TRBJ2-5	-	TRBV18	CASSLQETQYF	TGTGCCAGCTCACTACAAGAGACCCAGTACTTC
-	TRBJ2-7	-	TRBV9	CASSVEPGTDYEQYF	TGTGCCAGCAGCGTAGAACCCGGGACTGACTACGAGCAGTACTTC
-	TRBJ2-1	-	TRBV27	CASSPTSYNEQFF	TGTGCCAGCAGTCCGACTTCCTACAATGAGCAGTTCTTC
-	TRBJ1-5	-	TRBV28	CASSWTVSNQPQHF	TGTGCCAGCAGTTGGACAGTTAGCAATCAGCCCCAGCATTTT
-	TRBJ2-1	-	TRBV30	CAWKSVALVNEQFF	TGTGCCTGGAAGTCGGTAGCTCTAGTGAATGAGCAGTTCTTC
-	TRBJ2-7	once	TRBV4-2	CASSQDSYEQYF	TGTGCCAGCAGCCAGGACAGCTACGAGCAGTACTTC
-	TRBJ1-4	-	TRBV5-1	CASSLVQEGKLFF	TGCGCCAGCAGCTTGGTTCAGGAAGGAAAACTGTTTTTT
-	TRBJ1-5	once	TRBV24-1	CATSETGYQPQHF	TGTGCCACCAGTGAAACAGGGTATCAGCCCCAGCATTTT
-	TRBJ1-1	-	TRBV10-2	CASSLQGTNTEAFF	TGCGCCAGCAGTCTTCAGGGTACGAACACTGAAGCTTTCTTT
-	TRBJ2-1	-	TRBV19	CASSWSGSSNYNEQFF	TGTGCCAGTAGTTGGAGCGGATCCTCCAACTACAATGAGCAGTTCTTC
TRBD2	TRBJ2-1	-	TRBV11-2	CASSRDYSYNEQFF	TGTGCCAGCAGCCGGGACTACTCCTACAATGAGCAGTTCTTC
TRBD2	TRBJ2-7	once	TRBV29-1	CSGRLAGGYEQYF	TGCAGCGGTCGACTAGCGGGAGGATACGAGCAGTACTTC
TRBD1	TRBJ2-7	-	TRBV7-2	CASSRGQGNYEQYF	TGTGCCAGCAGCCGCGGACAGGGAAACTACGAGCAGTACTTC
TRBD2	TRBJ2-3	-	TRBV9	CASSVRGGATSGSTDTQYF	TGTGCCAGCAGCGTCCGGGGGGGGGCGACTAGCGGGAGCACAGATACGCAGTATTTT
-	TRBJ1-1	few	TRBV6-1	CASSEWGPGLRNTEAFF	TGTGCCAGCAGTGAATGGGGTCCGGGACTGAGGAACACTGAAGCTTTCTTT
-	TRBJ1-1	-	TRBV12-3/TRBV12-4	CASSLGQNTEAFF	TGTGCCAGCAGTTTAGGGCAGAACACTGAAGCTTTCTTT
-	TRBJ1-2	-	TRBV27	CASGTSFNYGYTF	TGTGCCAGCGGGACATCCTTTAACTATGGCTACACCTTC
-	TRBJ1-1	-	TRBV6-1	CASSESGEGEAFF	TGTGCCAGCAGTGAATCGGGGGAGGGGGAAGCTTTCTTT
TRBD1	TRBJ2-1	-	TRBV25-1	CASSEWGQGDNEQFF	TGTGCCAGCAGTGAATGGGGACAGGGGGACAATGAGCAGTTCTTC
TRBD2	TRBJ2-3	once	TRBV24-1	CATGDSGSTDTQYF	TGTGCCACGGGAGATAGCGGGAGCACAGATACGCAGTATTTT
TRBD1	TRBJ1-5	-	TRBV6-6	CASSRPPGQGINQPQHF	TGTGCCAGCAGTCGACCTCCGGGACAGGGAATCAATCAGCCCCAGCATTTT
-	TRBJ1-5	-	TRBV28	CASSRSGGSNQPQHF	TGTGCCAGCAGTCGCTCAGGAGGGAGCAATCAGCCCCAGCATTTT
-	TRBJ1-2	few	TRBV24-1	CATSDPLGGYGYTF	TGTGCCACCAGTGACCCCCTCGGCGGCTATGGCTACACCTTC
-	TRBJ2-1	-	TRBV6-2/TRBV6-3	CASSYSAVQLSYNEQFF	TGTGCCAGCAGTTACTCCGCCGTCCAACTATCCTACAATGAGCAGTTCTTC
TRBD2	TRBJ2-5	-	TRBV9	CASSAGTSGRETQYF	TGTGCCAGCAGCGCGGGGACTAGCGGGCGAGAGACCCAGTACTTC
TRBD1	TRBJ1-1	-	TRBV6-5	CASSYTTGDTEAFF	TGTGCCAGCAGTTATACAACAGGGGACACTGAAGCTTTCTTT
TRBD1	TRBJ1-1	-	TRBV30	CAWSGQGPTEAFF	TGTGCCTGGAGCGGACAGGGGCCCACTGAAGCTTTCTTT
TRBD1	TRBJ2-7	-	TRBV15	CATSIGSGTVYEQYF	TGTGCCACCAGCATCGGATCCGGGACAGTCTACGAGCAGTACTTC
-	TRBJ1-5	once	TRBV18	CASSSRVGDNQPQHF	TGTGCCAGCTCATCTAGGGTAGGGGACAATCAGCCCCAGCATTTT
-	TRBJ2-1	once	TRBV14	CASSQWEAGNEQFF	TGTGCCAGCAGCCAATGGGAGGCGGGAAATGAGCAGTTCTTC
-	TRBJ2-6	-	TRBV7-2	CASSSTTGANVLTF	TGTGCCAGCAGCTCAACTACGGGGGCCAACGTCCTGACTTTC
-	TRBJ2-3	-	TRBV30	CAWGHFTDTQYF	TGTGCCTGGGGACATTTCACAGATACGCAGTATTTT
TRBD1	TRBJ1-1	-	TRBV30	CAWSLTPGQEAFF	TGTGCCTGGAGTCTTACGCCGGGACAGGAGGCTTTCTTT
TRBD2	TRBJ2-1	-	TRBV6-5	CASSTSGRGGNEQFF	TGTGCCAGCAGTACCAGCGGGAGGGGGGGCAATGAGCAGTTCTTC